This TCR beta chain is drawn from a study of glioma-infiltrating T cells. Study conclusions and caveats: Gliomas, especially low-grade, showed above-expected tissue-blood divergence; non-neoplastic patients showed below. Very few CDR3 sequences were shared between tissue and blood.

Germline V gene lookup returns CDR1 SNHLY and CDR2 FYNNEI. The CDR3 has 10 residues. V dropped 8 bases and J dropped 7 bases, with 8 bases sitting between them. In this sample, this clonotype turned up a few times. The antigen is unknown. Amplification of TCR alpha and beta CDR3 regions from RNA used iRepertoire nested multiplex PCR. Input was roughly 95-400 ng of tissue mRNA or PBMC total RNA. TCRdb reprocessed the multiplex PCR reads via MiXCR and lists one record per CDR3 protein. The data contain under 150,000 distinct CDR3 sequences, around 23% of them seen just once; the ten biggest clones take up about a quarter.

This clonotype was obtained from a human donor with low-grade glioma or glioblastoma, undergoing nonglioma brain surgery, or in good health (not recorded which). Sequenced material: glioma tissue, nonneoplastic brain tissue, or PBMCs (not recorded which). The rearrangement links TRBV2 to TRBJ1-2, with D uncertain. CDR3 DNA: TGTGCCAGCGAAAGTTTTGGCTACACCTTC. Translated, it gives CASESFGYTF.